Given below is one T cell receptor beta chain in context. Its antigen is still unknown. This sample is drawn from a study of T cell repertoires in cytomegalovirus infection. In the study overall: It can be stated that public TCR beta signatures indicated CMV infection as well as a matching HLA type.

Each CDR3 protein is one row after TCRdb ran MiXCR on the reads. The table records 150,000 to 200,000 distinct CDR3 sequences, 28% of them present only once. V was trimmed by 5 bases and J by 0 bases, leaving 11 bases between them. This CDR3 has 15 amino acids. Study results and limitations: In two of eight donors, the top clonotype was HLA-C-restricted CMV-specific. Individuals carrying CMV plus the relevant HLA were identified by cumulative frequency of public TCR beta families.

The chain combines TRBV12-3 or TRBV12-4 with TRBJ1-5; D unresolved. The sequenced material came from PBMCs. This clonotype was sampled from a human donor in good health (CMV status not recorded). Some clones in this sample may be carry-over from other donors' samples. The DNA for the CDR3 is TGTGCCAGCAGTCCCAGTGGAAGTAGCAATCAGCCCCAGCATTTT. Encoded protein: CASSPSGSSNQPQHF.